These 19 T cell receptor beta chains were all obtained from the same sample, sequenced in a study of response to subunit inactivated influenza vaccine (dated by TCRdb to between 2017 and 2018). The library was produced with RT-PCR. The instrument was an Illumina HiSeq 2500. Using fastp at Q25 and MiXCR, TCRdb reprocessed the public reads and kept productive beta chains. Under each unique CDR3 protein, matching rows form one entry showing the most common genes and DNA. The sample has 280,000 or so distinct CDR3 sequences on record, just over 20% of them singletons. Approximately 10% of the sample comes from the top ten. Sequencing was performed on PBMCs from blood, taken less than 22 months after vaccination. The receptors shown here come from a man between 50 and 69 years old who received an inactivated influenza vaccine. Donor details come from another sample of the same person, matched by shared clones.

The rearrangement joins TRBV20-1 to TRBJ2-1, with a weak D call TRBD1 (6 bases). V lost 5 bases, J lost 0 bases, and 11 bases lay in between. The CDR3 has 14 residues. Looked up from germline, CDR1 is DFQATT and CDR2 is SNEGSKA (reference sequence). The CDR3 DNA reads TGCAGTGCTCACGACAGGAGCTCCTACAATGAGCAGTTCTTC. This encodes CSAHDRSSYNEQFF.

The chain joins TRBV6-2 or TRBV6-3 to TRBJ1-1; D not resolved. This CDR3 has 14 residues. Germline CDR1 reads MNHEY; CDR2 reads SVGEGT. Between the trimmed V and J ends, which lost 4 bases and 1 base, there was a span of 10 bases. Here the CDR3 reads CASSLGRRNTEAFF. The CDR3 nucleotides are TGTGCCAGCAGTTTAGGACGACGGAACACTGAAGCTTTCTTT.

This clonotype was picked up a small number of times. The V and J genes are TRBV20-1 and TRBJ2-1, with a weak D call TRBD2 (5 bases). The V gene lost 5 bases and the J gene lost 0 bases, with 11 bases spanning the gap. In germline, CDR1 is DFQATT, CDR2 SNEGSKA (reference sequence). This CDR3 has 14 residues. As DNA, the CDR3 is TGCAGTGCTCGACTATGGAGCTCCTACAATGAGCAGTTCTTC. Its protein product is CSARLWSSYNEQFF.

In this sample, this clonotype turned up a few times. V gene TRBV20-1 combines with J gene TRBJ2-1; 8 nucleotides match TRBD2. With V trimmed by 0 bases and J by 5 bases, 3 bases remained unmatched. CDR1 and CDR2 (germline): DFQATT, SNEGSKA (reference sequence). The CDR3 loop spans 14 amino acids. For the CDR3, the DNA is TGCAGTGCTAGAGATCTAGCGGGTGACAATGAGCAGTTCTTC. Translated, it gives CSARDLAGDNEQFF.

The chain employs TRBV20-1 and TRBJ1-1; no definite D call. From germline, CDR1 is DFQATT and CDR2 SNEGSKA (reference sequence). Trimming left V 5 bases short and J 5 bases short, with 21 bases between. This CDR3 contains 15 residues. CDR3 bases: TGCAGTGCTCCTAGGTCGGCTGGAGGTAGAACTGAAGCTTTCTTT. Amino acid sequence: CSAPRSAGGRTEAFF.

The genes are TRBV24-1 and TRBJ2-3, with 10 positions matching TRBD2. After removal of 4 bases from V and 4 bases from J, the junction contained 10 bases not matched to a gene. CDR1 and CDR2 from the germline V gene are KGHDR and SFDVKD. The CDR3 is made up of 17 amino acids. The CDR3 loop is CATSERRLAGDPDTQYF. The CDR3 region has the DNA TGTGCCACCAGTGAGCGCAGGCTAGCGGGAGACCCAGATACGCAGTATTTT.

This clonotype was recorded a few times. The gene calls are TRBV12-3 or TRBV12-4 and TRBJ1-1; D perhaps matches TRBD1 (5 bases). The CDR3 has 15 amino acids. V was cut by 3 bases and J by 4 bases, with 15 bases left in between. CDR3 sequence: CASSLGGGRATEAFF. CDR3 bases: TGTGCCAGCAGTTTGGGGGGTGGCAGGGCCACTGAAGCTTTCTTT.

This clonotype was seen many times. The J gene is TRBJ1-2, the V gene TRBV29-1; D remains unclear. In germline, CDR1 is SQVTM, CDR2 ANQGSEA. The CDR3 consists of 14 residues. V dropped 2 bases and J dropped 1 base, with 11 bases sitting between them. This CDR3 reads CSVESLLDNYGYTF. The CDR3 DNA reads as TGCAGCGTTGAATCACTTCTCGATAACTATGGCTACACCTTC.

The chain uses TRBV7-2 and TRBJ2-7, with 8 bases that match TRBD2. Losses at the gene ends were 2 bases for V and 3 bases for J; bases not matched to a gene: 6. Germline loops: CDR1 SGHTA, CDR2 FQGNSA. The CDR3 is made up of 15 amino acids. In nucleotides, the CDR3 is TGTGCCAGCAGCTTACTGGTAGCGGGGCACTACGAGCAGTACTTC. Translating gives CASSLLVAGHYEQYF. Using reference TRBV7-2 and TRBJ2-7 for the parts outside the CDR3, the full variable domain is GAGVSQSPSNKVTEKGKDVELRCDPISGHTALYWYRQSLGQGLEFLIYFQGNSAPDKSGLPSDRFSAERTGGSVSTLTIQRTQQEDSAVYLCASSLLVAGHYEQYFGPGTRLTVT.

J is TRBJ2-1 and V is TRBV30, with 9 bases matching TRBD2. The CDR3 loop spans 15 amino acids. From germline, CDR1 is GTSNPN and CDR2 SVGIG (reference sequence). The junction had 10 bases not matched to a gene; V was cut back by 0 bases and J by 10 bases. For the CDR3, the DNA is TGTGCCTGGAGTGTACTGGGTAGCGGGAGCGGAGAGCAGTTCTTC. It codes for CAWSVLGSGSGEQFF.

V is TRBV4-2 and J is TRBJ2-1, with D possibly TRBD2 on 5 matching bases. The CDR3 has 19 amino acids. V was shortened by 0 bases and J by 0 bases, with 18 bases between the two germline ends. The germline CDR1 and CDR2 sequences are LGHNA and YNFKEQ. The CDR3 loop is CASSQDDGTTGSSYNEQFF. The CDR3 DNA is TGTGCCAGCAGCCAAGACGACGGAACGACGGGGAGCTCCTACAATGAGCAGTTCTTC.

The DNA for the CDR3 is TGCAGTGCTAGAGTAATCGGAAAAGAGACCCAGTACTTC. It codes for CSARVIGKETQYF. The V call is TRBV20-1, the J call TRBJ2-5; no firm D call. The CDR3 consists of 13 residues. Germline V gene lookup returns CDR1 DFQATT and CDR2 SNEGSKA (reference sequence). V lost 1 base and J 3 bases, leaving 9 bases between the germline ends.

This clonotype was counted only a few times. V usage is TRBV5-4 and J usage is TRBJ1-1, with 9 bases aligning to TRBD1. Unmatched junction bases numbered 12, after V lost 4 bases and J lost 5 bases. Germline CDR1 reads SGHNT; CDR2 reads YYREEE (reference sequence). The CDR3 consists of 16 residues. The CDR3 sequence is CASSRQTGGVRTEAFF. The CDR3 bases are TGTGCCAGCAGCCGTCAAACAGGGGGCGTTAGGACTGAAGCTTTCTTT.

The table lists this clonotype with a few counts. The chain has TRBV29-1 and TRBJ1-2; D unresolved. CDR3 size: 13 residues. V lost 0 bases, J lost 5 bases, and 10 bases lay in between. Germline V gene sequence: CDR1 SQVTM, CDR2 ANQGSEA. This CDR3 is CSVEEGNWYGYTF. CDR3 sequence (DNA): TGCAGCGTTGAAGAGGGCAATTGGTATGGCTACACCTTC.

V and J are TRBV7-2 and TRBJ2-1; TRBD2 agrees at 7 bases. The germline V gene has CDR1 SGHTA and CDR2 FQGNSA. V dropped 5 bases and J dropped 7; count of bases not matched to a gene: 8. The CDR3 is 14 residues long. This CDR3 is CASSRQGRGNEQFF. CDR3 in DNA: TGTGCCAGCAGCCGTCAAGGGAGGGGTAATGAGCAGTTCTTC.

This rearrangement joins TRBV11-2 to TRBJ2-3; D uncertain. V was cut by 3 bases and J by 2 bases, with 9 bases left in between. Germline CDR1 SGHAT, CDR2 FQNNGV. The CDR3 has 14 amino acids. This CDR3 reads CASSLEPFTDTQYF. In DNA, the CDR3 is TGTGCCAGCAGCTTGGAACCGTTCACAGATACGCAGTATTTT.

This chain connects TRBV28 to TRBJ2-2; the D gene is possibly TRBD2 (5 bases). The germline V and J ends were trimmed by 3 bases and 5 bases, with 10 bases remaining between them. The CDR3 has 14 residues. Germline V lookup: CDR1 MDHEN, CDR2 SYDVKM. CDR3 protein: CASSLEARTGELFF. In DNA, the CDR3 is TGTGCCAGCAGTTTGGAGGCGCGGACCGGGGAGCTGTTTTTT. The variable domain in full, with the rest retrieved from reference TRBV28 and TRBJ2-2, is DVKVTQSSRYLVKRTGEKVFLECVQDMDHENMFWYRQDPGLGLRLIYFSYDVKMKEKGDIPEGYSVSREKKERFSLILESASTNQTSMYLCASSLEARTGELFFGEGSRLTVL.

The rearrangement joins TRBV4-1 to TRBJ1-1, with D hard to call. CDR1 and CDR2 (germline): MGHRA, YSYEKL. The CDR3 is 13 residues long. Trimming shortened V by 0 bases and J by 11 bases, and 13 bases separated the two germline ends. CDR3 in amino acids: CASSQEPGGQAFF. The DNA of the CDR3 is TGCGCCAGCAGCCAAGAACCAGGAGGGCAGGCTTTCTTT.

CDR3: CASSISQRSYGYTF. In DNA form, the CDR3 reads TGTGCCAGTAGTATTTCACAGAGGAGCTATGGCTACACCTTC. The J gene is TRBJ1-2, the V gene TRBV19, with D unresolved. V lost 3 bases to trimming and J lost 4 bases, with 12 bases between them. This CDR3 is 14 amino acids long. Germline CDR1 reads LNHDA; CDR2 reads SQIVND (reference sequence).